A selection of T cell receptor beta chains follows, all from one sample in a study of T cell responses to AZD1222 COVID-19 vaccine. The table came from immunoSEQ multiplex PCR; TCRdb's copy has only in-frame clones and leaves some out. The data hold over 150,000 clones, with over 85% observed a single time. Sequenced material: peripheral blood, taken on day 0 of AZD1222 vaccination. These receptors all come from an adult in good health. CDR3s leave out the opening cysteine and the closing phenylalanine or tryptophan. The order of the fields is CDR3 length, J gene, V gene, CDR3 protein.

>10|TRBJ2-3|TRBV18
ASSPPSDTQY
>17|TRBJ1-4|TRBV4-3
ASSQVRGSGPRMNEKLF
>12|TRBJ1-2|TRBV25-1
ASSEWTGIYGYT
>11|TRBJ1-5|TRBV30
AWGLGINQPQH
>13|TRBJ1-4|TRBV3-1/TRBV3-2
ASSPRGAFDEKLF
>13|TRBJ1-5|TRBV11-2
ASSSGQPDYQPQH
>13|TRBJ1-1|TRBV5-1
ASSLVGTPNTEAF
>14|TRBJ2-3|TRBV3-1/TRBV3-2
ASRLTSGGPTDTQY
>14|TRBJ2-6|TRBV7-2
ASSFLGGSGANVLT
>11|TRBJ1-2|TRBV27
ASSWVLMSGYT
>13|TRBJ1-6|TRBV10-3
AISGTGQGNSPLH
>12|TRBJ2-7|TRBV28
ASTKWRPAYEQY
>14|TRBJ1-1|TRBV19
ASSITGSRGGTEAF
>10|TRBJ2-1|TRBV10-3
AIRPDLNEQF